This T cell receptor beta chain stems from a study of blood T cell repertoires in COVID-19 (TCRdb year 2020). As for the study more broadly: Samples from collaborators originated in the United States, Italy and Spain and spanned both the acute and convalescent phases of COVID-19. The prospective study material was composed of cDNA or gDNA derived from T cells, B-cell-depleted T cells, or PBMCs. Deeply sampled blood TCRbeta repertoires from subjects exposed to, actively infected with, or recovered from COVID-19 were included in the dataset. The repertoires were made available in a free public database intended to serve as a resource for research on the immune response to SARS-CoV-2. The samples were drawn from two sources: the first 160 participants of the ongoing ImmuneRACE study, and 1,254 subjects contributed by 6 global collaborators. The sample metadata nearly always contained a de-identified subject ID, COVID-19 status, age in years and sex. Where available, HLA class I and class II types were obtained from metadata supplied by the sample provider rather than from assay-based typing.

This clone has just a few counts. What antigen it recognizes has not been identified. Base-call qualities are not available, and no considerably larger clone is one nucleotide away. Whole blood was collected in K2EDTA tubes by collaborating institutions according to the institutions' own protocols. For TCRbeta analysis, collaborators shipped samples as frozen whole blood, isolated PBMCs, or DNA extracted from either of those sample types. The CDR3 runs 15 amino acids, cysteine and phenylalanine included. CDR3 DNA is the only sequence kept; it has 45 bases, read in frame from the first base. V lost 0 bases and J lost 4 bases, and the count of bases not matched to a germline gene is 6. CDR1 SGHRS and CDR2 YFSETQ are derived from the germline V gene. TCRbeta CDR3 regions were amplified from genomic DNA using the immunoSEQ Assay, a bias-controlled multiplex PCR. The authors processed their data as follows. Within the assay, amplification of reference gene primers was used to estimate how many nucleated cells each sample contained. To quantify the absolute abundance of each unique TCRbeta CDR3 rearrangement, sequence reads were collapsed and filtered. For each sample, productive Simpson clonality was calculated as the square root of Simpson's diversity index across productive rearrangements. Sourced from immuneACCESS, this table was stored by TCRdb with only in-frame sequences that have V and J called. A share of the clones is absent; for the studies checked, an unresolved V gene accounts for under half, and the remainder has no known explanation. Clone size and V and J calls were adopted from that table, with D and trimming inferred from the DNA. Counted in this sample were 120,000 or so clones; around 74% of them appeared once. The ten largest account for around 6% of the sample.

General study outcomes and caveats: How much clinical and demographic metadata was included differed by source and by participant, and the metadata was provided uncurated.

The specimen was peripheral blood. The clonotype originates from a man aged 55 to 70 with acute or convalescent COVID-19. The sequence joins TRBV5-1 to TRBJ2-7, and TRBD1 aligns with 8 junction nucleotides. The CDR3 region reads CASSLAGTGDYEQYF. The nucleotides read TGCGCCAGCAGCTTGGCTGGGACAGGTGATTACGAGCAGTACTTC. The full variable domain, with segments outside the CDR3 supplied by the reference TRBV5-1 and TRBJ2-7 proteins, appears as KAGVTQTPRYLIKTRGQQVTLSCSPISGHRSVSWYQQTPGQGLQFLFEYFSETQRNKGNFPGRFSGRQFSNSRSEMNVSTLELGDSALYLCASSLAGTGDYEQYFGPGTRLTVT.